The source of this TCR beta chain is a study of T cell changes during pregnancy in multiple sclerosis. This clone appeared once. Clones were sequenced by immunoSEQ multiplex PCR, and TCRdb holds only the in-frame ones, with some missing. The sample lists about 120,000 clones, roughly 92% occurring once. V was pared by 7 bases and J by 8 bases, with 13 bases of the junction left unmatched. CDR1 SQVTM and CDR2 ANQGSEA come from the germline V gene. This CDR3 is built from 14 residues. The TCR sequence derives from a female donor with multiple sclerosis, enrolled in a pregnancy study. The chain carries TRBV29-1 and TRBJ1-2; 10 bases are shared with TRBD1. Source: peripheral blood, taken before pregnancy. Here the CDR3 reads CSGKLGQGSYGYTF. CDR3 nucleotide sequence: TGCAGCGGGAAGTTGGGACAGGGGTCGTACGGCTACACCTTC.